This T cell receptor beta chain was documented in a study of CD8 T cells in ankylosing spondylitis. TCRdb independently ran MiXCR on the 5' RACE reads; one entry per CDR3 protein. The sample contains about 36,000 distinct CDR3 sequences, around 6% of which appear only once. Per germline, CDR1 SGHRS and CDR2 YFSETQ. J was trimmed by 4 bases and V by 0 bases; bases with no gene match: 5. CDR3 length equals 16 residues. This clonotype was found many times. The antigen remains undetermined. Regarding the study as a whole: Significantly higher representation of disease-linked clones was reported for matched ankylosing spondylitis synovial fluid.

The rearrangement uses TRBV5-1 and TRBJ2-1; 9 bases map to TRBD2. Sequences were obtained from blood, either unsorted or a sorted T cell fraction (not recorded which). The TCR comes from a male donor with ankylosing spondylitis or in good health (not recorded which). Here the CDR3 reads CASSLDGGRGYNEQFF. The CDR3 DNA reads as TGCGCCAGCAGCTTGGATGGCGGGAGGGGGTACAATGAGCAGTTCTTC.